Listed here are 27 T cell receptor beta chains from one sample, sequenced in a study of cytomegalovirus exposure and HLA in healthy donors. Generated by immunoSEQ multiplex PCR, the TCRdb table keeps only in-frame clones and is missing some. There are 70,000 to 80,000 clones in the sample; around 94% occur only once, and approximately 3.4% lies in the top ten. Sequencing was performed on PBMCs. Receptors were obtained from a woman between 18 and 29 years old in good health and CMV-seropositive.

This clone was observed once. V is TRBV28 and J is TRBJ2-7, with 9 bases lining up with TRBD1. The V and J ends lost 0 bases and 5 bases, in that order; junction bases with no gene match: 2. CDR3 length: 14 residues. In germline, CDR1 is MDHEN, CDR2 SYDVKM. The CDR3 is CASSLWTGGNEQYF. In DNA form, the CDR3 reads TGTGCCAGCAGTTTATGGACAGGGGGTAACGAGCAGTACTTC.

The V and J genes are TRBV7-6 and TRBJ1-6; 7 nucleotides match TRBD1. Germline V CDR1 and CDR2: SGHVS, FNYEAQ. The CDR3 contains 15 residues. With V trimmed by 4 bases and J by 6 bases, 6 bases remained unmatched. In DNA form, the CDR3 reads TGTGCCAGCAGCTATCAGGACAGGATTAATTCACCCCTCCACTTT. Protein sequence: CASSYQDRINSPLHF.

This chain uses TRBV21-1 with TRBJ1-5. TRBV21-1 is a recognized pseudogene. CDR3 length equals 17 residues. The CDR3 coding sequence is TGTGCCAGCAGCAGCAACTCGGGCCCTGGAGGTAGTCAGCCCCAGCATTTT. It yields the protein CASSSNSGPGGSQPQHF.

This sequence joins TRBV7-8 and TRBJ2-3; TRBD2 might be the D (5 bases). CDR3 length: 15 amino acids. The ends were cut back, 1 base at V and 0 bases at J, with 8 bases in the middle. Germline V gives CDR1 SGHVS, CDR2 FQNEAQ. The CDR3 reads CASSLEGGSTDTQYF. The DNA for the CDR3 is TGTGCCAGCAGCTTAGAAGGCGGGAGCACAGATACGCAGTATTTT.

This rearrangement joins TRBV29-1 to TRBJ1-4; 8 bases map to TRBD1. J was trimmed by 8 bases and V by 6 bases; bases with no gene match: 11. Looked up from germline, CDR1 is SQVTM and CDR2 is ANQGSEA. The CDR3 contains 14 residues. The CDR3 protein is CSVKTTGGGEKLFF. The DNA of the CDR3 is TGCAGCGTCAAAACCACAGGGGGAGGGGAAAAACTGTTTTTT. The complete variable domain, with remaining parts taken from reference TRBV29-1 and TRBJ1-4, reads SAVISQKPSRDICQRGTSLTIQCQVDSQVTMMFWYRQQPGQSLTLIATANQGSEATYESGFVIDKFPISRPNLTFSTLTVSNMSPEDSSIYLCSVKTTGGGEKLFFGSGTQLSVL.

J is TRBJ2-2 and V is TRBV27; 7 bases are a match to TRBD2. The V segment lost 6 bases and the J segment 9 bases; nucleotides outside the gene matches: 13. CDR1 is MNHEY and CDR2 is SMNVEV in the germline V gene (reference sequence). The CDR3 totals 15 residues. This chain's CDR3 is CASRSPGLTVRELFF. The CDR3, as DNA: TGTGCCAGCAGATCTCCGGGACTAACCGTGAGGGAGCTGTTTTTT.

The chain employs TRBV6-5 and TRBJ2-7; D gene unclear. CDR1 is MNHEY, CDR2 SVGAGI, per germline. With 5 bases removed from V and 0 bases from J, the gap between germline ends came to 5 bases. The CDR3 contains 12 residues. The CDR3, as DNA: TGTGCCAGCAGTCAAAACTCCTACGAGCAGTACTTC. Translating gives CASSQNSYEQYF.

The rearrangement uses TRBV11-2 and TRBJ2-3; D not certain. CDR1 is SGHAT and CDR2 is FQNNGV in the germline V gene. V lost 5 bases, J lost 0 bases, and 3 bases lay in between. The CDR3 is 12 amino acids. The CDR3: CASSPSTDTQYF. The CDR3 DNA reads TGTGCCAGCAGCCCTAGCACAGATACGCAGTATTTT.

CDR3 sequence (DNA): TGTGCCAGTAGTATAATGCCGGCAGGGGGACTGAATTCTGGAAACACCATATATTTT. Protein product: CASSIMPAGGLNSGNTIYF. The rearrangement links TRBV19 to TRBJ1-3; 7 positions agree with TRBD1. The CDR3 has 19 residues. Germline trimming cut 2 bases from V and 1 base from J; bases unmatched to any gene: 14. CDR1 is LNHDA and CDR2 is SQIVND in the germline V gene (reference sequence).

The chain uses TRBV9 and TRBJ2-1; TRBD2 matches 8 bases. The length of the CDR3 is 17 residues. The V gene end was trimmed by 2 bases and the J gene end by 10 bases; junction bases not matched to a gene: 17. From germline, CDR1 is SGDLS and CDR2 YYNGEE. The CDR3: CASSVSGAEEQMTEQFF. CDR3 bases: TGTGCCAGCAGCGTTAGCGGGGCGGAGGAGCAAATGACGGAGCAGTTCTTC. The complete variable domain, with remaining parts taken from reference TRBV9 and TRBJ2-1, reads DSGVTQTPKHLITATGQRVTLRCSPRSGDLSVYWYQQSLDQGLQFLIQYYNGEERAKGNILERFSAQQFPDLHSELNLSSLELGDSALYFCASSVSGAEEQMTEQFFGPGTRLTVL.

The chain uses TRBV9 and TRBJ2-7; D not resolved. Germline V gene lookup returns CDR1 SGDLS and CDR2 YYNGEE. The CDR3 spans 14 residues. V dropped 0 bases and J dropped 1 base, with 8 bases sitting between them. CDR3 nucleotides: TGTGCCAGCAGCGTAGGTCAGGAATCCTACGAGCAGTACTTC. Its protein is CASSVGQESYEQYF.

CDR3 in amino acids: CASSFRQGGDQPQHF. CDR3 DNA sequence: TGTGCCAGTAGTTTTCGGCAGGGTGGCGATCAGCCCCAGCATTTT. V gene TRBV19 combines with J gene TRBJ1-5, with D perhaps TRBD1 (5 bases). CDR1 LNHDA and CDR2 SQIVND come from the germline V gene (reference sequence). The CDR3 is made up of 15 amino acids. V shed 5 bases and J shed 5 bases, with 16 bases lying between them.

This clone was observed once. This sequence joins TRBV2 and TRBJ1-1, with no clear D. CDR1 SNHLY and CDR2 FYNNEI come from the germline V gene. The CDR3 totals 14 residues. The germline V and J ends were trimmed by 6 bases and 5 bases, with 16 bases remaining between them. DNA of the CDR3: TGTGCCAGCAGGTTACGCGAGGAGGGAACTGAAGCTTTCTTT. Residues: CASRLREEGTEAFF.

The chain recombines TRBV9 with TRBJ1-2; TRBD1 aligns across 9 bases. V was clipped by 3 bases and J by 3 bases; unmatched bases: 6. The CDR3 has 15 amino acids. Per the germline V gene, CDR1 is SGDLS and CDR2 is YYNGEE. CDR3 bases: TGTGCCAGCAGCGCCCCAACAGGGGGCCACTATGGCTACACCTTC. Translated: CASSAPTGGHYGYTF.

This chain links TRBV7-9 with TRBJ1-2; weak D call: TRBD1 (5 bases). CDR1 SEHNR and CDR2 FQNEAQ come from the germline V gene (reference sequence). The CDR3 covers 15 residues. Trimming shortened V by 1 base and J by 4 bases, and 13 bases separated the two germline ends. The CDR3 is CASSLDQGVVYGYTF. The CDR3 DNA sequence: TGTGCCAGCAGCTTAGATCAGGGCGTCGTCTATGGCTACACCTTC. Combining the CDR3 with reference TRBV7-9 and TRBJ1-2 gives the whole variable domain DTGVSQNPRHKITKRGQNVTFRCDPISEHNRLYWYRQTLGQGPEFLTYFQNEAQLEKSRLLSDRFSAERPKGSFSTLEIQRTEQGDSAMYLCASSLDQGVVYGYTFGSGTRLTVV.

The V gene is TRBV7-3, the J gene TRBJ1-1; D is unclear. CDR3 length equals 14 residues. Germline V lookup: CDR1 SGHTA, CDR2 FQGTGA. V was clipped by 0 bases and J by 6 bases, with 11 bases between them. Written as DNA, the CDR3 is TGTGCCAGCAGCTTAACGTCGGCTAGCGCTGAAGCTTTCTTT. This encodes CASSLTSASAEAFF.

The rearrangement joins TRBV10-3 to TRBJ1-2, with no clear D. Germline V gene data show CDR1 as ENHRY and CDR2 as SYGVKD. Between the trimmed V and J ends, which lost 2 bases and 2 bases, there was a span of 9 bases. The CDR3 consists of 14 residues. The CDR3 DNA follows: TGTGCCATCAGTGAGAACGGGTTCAACTATGGCTACACCTTC. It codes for CAISENGFNYGYTF.

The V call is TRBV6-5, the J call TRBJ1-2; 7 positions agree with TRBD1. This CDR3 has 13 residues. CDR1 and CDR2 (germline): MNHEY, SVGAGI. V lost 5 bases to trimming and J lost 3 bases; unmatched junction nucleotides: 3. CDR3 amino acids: CASSRDRDYGYTF. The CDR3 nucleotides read TGTGCCAGCAGTCGAGACAGGGACTATGGCTACACCTTC.

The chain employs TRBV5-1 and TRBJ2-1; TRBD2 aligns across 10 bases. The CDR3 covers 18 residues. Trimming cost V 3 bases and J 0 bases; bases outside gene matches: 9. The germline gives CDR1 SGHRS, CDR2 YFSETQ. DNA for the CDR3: TGCGCCAGCAGCTCGGCTAGCGGGAGTAACGTCTCCTACAATGAGCAGTTCTTC. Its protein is CASSSASGSNVSYNEQFF. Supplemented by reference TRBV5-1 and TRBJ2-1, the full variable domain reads KAGVTQTPRYLIKTRGQQVTLSCSPISGHRSVSWYQQTPGQGLQFLFEYFSETQRNKGNFPGRFSGRQFSNSRSEMNVSTLELGDSALYLCASSSASGSNVSYNEQFFGPGTRLTVL.

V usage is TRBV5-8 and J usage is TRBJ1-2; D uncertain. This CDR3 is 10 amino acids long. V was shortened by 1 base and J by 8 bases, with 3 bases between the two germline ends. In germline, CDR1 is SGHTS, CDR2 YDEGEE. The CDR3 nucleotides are TGTGCCAGCAGCTTGTCGGGCTACACCTTC. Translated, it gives CASSLSGYTF.

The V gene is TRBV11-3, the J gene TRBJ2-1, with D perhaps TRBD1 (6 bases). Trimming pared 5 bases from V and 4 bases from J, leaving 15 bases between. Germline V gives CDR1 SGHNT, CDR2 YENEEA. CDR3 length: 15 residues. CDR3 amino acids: CASSRRDKPYNEQFF. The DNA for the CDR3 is TGTGCCAGCAGCCGTCGGGACAAACCTTACAATGAGCAGTTCTTC.

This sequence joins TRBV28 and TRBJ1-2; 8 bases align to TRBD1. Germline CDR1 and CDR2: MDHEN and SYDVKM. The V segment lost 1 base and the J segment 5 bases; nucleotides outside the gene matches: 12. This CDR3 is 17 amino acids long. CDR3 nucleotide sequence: TGTGCCAGCAGTTTATTGTTCCCAGGGGGCAAGAATTATGGCTACACCTTC. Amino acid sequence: CASSLLFPGGKNYGYTF.

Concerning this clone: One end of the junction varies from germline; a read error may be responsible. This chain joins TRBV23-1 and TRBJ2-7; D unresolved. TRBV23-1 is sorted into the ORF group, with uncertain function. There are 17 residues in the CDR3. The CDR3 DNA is TGCCCCAGCAGTCAAACCAGATGGCTCCCTCCCCTCTACGAGCAGTACTTC. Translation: CPSSQTRWLPPLYEQYF.

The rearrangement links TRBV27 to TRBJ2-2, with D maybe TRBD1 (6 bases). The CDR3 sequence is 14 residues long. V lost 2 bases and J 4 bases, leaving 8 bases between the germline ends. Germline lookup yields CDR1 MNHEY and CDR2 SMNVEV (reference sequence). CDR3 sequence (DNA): TGTGCCAGCAGTTTAACAGGGATCACCGGGGAGCTGTTTTTT. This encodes CASSLTGITGELFF.

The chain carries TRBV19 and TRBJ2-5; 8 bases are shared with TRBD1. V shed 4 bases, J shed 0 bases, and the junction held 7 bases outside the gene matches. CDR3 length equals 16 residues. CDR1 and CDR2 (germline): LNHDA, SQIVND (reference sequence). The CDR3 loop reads CASSTGTGWYQETQYF. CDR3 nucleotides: TGTGCCAGTAGTACCGGGACAGGTTGGTACCAAGAGACCCAGTACTTC.

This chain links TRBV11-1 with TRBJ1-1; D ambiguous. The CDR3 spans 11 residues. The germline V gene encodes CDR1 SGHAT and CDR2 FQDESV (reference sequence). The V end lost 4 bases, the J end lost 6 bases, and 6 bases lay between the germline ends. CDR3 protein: CASSSGPEAFF. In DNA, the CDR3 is TGTGCCAGCAGCTCAGGCCCTGAAGCTTTCTTT. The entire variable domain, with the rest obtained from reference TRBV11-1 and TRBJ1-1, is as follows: EAEVAQSPRYKITEKSQAVAFWCDPISGHATLYWYRQILGQGPELLVQFQDESVVDDSQLPKDRFSAERLKGVDSTLKIQPAELGDSAMYLCASSSGPEAFFGQGTRLTVV.

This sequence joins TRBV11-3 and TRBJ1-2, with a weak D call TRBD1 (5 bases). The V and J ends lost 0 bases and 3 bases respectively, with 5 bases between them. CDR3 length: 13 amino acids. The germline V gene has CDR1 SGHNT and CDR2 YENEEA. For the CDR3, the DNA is TGTGCCAGCAGCTTAGAGACAGACTATGGCTACACCTTC. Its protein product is CASSLETDYGYTF.